This T cell receptor beta chain originates from a study of T cell responses to AZD1222 COVID-19 vaccine. The CDR3 spans 16 residues. V was pared by 3 bases and J by 0 bases, with 4 bases of the junction left unmatched. The germline V gene encodes CDR1 LGHNA and CDR2 YNFKEQ. To note about this clone: No antigen is known for it.

Whole-study results and caveats: Two doses of AZD1222 preceded a rise in Spike-specific TCR breadth and depth. Sampling captured repertoires only after the peak T cell response.

Only in-frame clones appear in the TCRdb table, and some are missing; sequencing was by immunoSEQ multiplex PCR. This table holds 45,000 to 55,000 clones, approximately 86% found once. Material: peripheral blood, obtained 28 days after the second AZD1222 dose. The rearrangement links TRBV4-2 to TRBJ2-1; 8 bases fit TRBD1. This TCR derives from an adult who received the AZD1222 COVID-19 vaccine. CDR3 loop: CASSQGQVSSYNEQFF. In DNA, the CDR3 is TGTGCCAGCAGCCAGGGACAGGTTAGCTCCTACAATGAGCAGTTCTTC.